Given below is one TCR beta chain in context. The data were obtained in a study of response to subunit inactivated influenza vaccine. TCRdb processed the RT-PCR reads anew with MiXCR; each CDR3 protein has one entry. The sample has approximately 160,000 distinct CDR3 sequences, roughly 10% seen once. V gave up 1 base and J gave up 1 base, with 13 bases separating them. CDR1 SNHLY and CDR2 FYNNEI come from the germline V gene. The CDR3 sequence is 16 residues long. This chain links TRBV2 with TRBJ1-2; unclear D gene. Sequencing was performed on CD8+ T cells sorted from PBMCs, taken around 2 years after vaccination. The receptor comes from a man aged 50 to 69 who received an inactivated influenza vaccine. The CDR3 protein is CASSEEAGWFNYGYTF. CDR3 DNA sequence: TGTGCCAGCAGTGAAGAGGCAGGATGGTTTAACTATGGCTACACCTTC.